Presented here are 10 T cell receptor beta chains from one specimen sequenced in a study of beta chain features in type 1 diabetes. General study results and limits: A moderate, significant TCRB CDR3 shortening appeared in type 1 diabetes across four CD4+ subsets.

The antigens of these receptors remain unknown. The sequenced template was cDNA made from the entire isolated RNA. Here immunoSEQ multiplex PCR was the method, and the copy in TCRdb shows in-frame clones only, minus some. The sample includes nearly 700,000 clones, roughly an eighth seen only once; the top ten take approximately 0.02%. Source material: naive CD4+ T cells from blood. The receptors derive from a man younger than 30 with type 1 diabetes.

This rearrangement joins TRBV5-1 to TRBJ2-5, with a tentative D call TRBD2 (5 bases). The germline V gene encodes CDR1 SGHRS and CDR2 YFSETQ. V was clipped by 5 bases and J by 2 bases, with 13 bases between them. The CDR3 consists of 14 residues. CDR3 DNA sequence: TGCGCCAGCAGGCGGGCTATCCTTCAAGAGACCCAGTACTTC. It is translated as CASRRAILQETQYF.

This chain connects TRBV29-1 to TRBJ1-1; D is unclear. With 6 bases removed from V and 0 bases from J, the gap between germline ends came to 11 bases. This CDR3 is 13 amino acids long. Per germline, CDR1 SQVTM and CDR2 ANQGSEA. CDR3 region: CSVLTQMNTEAFF. The CDR3 bases are TGCAGCGTGTTAACGCAGATGAACACTGAAGCTTTCTTT.

This clone was seen only a few times. The chain combines TRBV7-9 with TRBJ2-5; possible D gene TRBD2, 5 bases. V lost 5 bases to trimming and J lost 7 bases, with 20 bases between them. The germline gives CDR1 SEHNR, CDR2 FQNEAQ (reference sequence). The CDR3 runs to 15 residues. For the CDR3, the DNA is TGTGCCAGCAGCCCTCCTAGGGTGACCGAGGGGACCCAGTACTTC. This codes for CASSPPRVTEGTQYF.

V gene TRBV27 combines with J gene TRBJ2-6, with D possibly matching TRBD1 (6 bases). The V gene's germline CDR1 is MNHEY and CDR2 SMNVEV (reference sequence). The CDR3 has 14 residues. The V end lost 6 bases, the J end lost 1 base, and 7 bases lay between the germline ends. CDR3 DNA sequence: TGTGCCAGCAGCGGACAGTCTGGGGCCAACGTCCTGACTTTC. Amino acids: CASSGQSGANVLTF.

This clone has just a few counts. This rearrangement joins TRBV5-1 to TRBJ1-2; 7 positions agree with TRBD1. CDR1 is SGHRS and CDR2 is YFSETQ in the germline V gene. The ends lost 2 bases at V and 5 bases at J; junction bases unmatched: 3. The CDR3 totals 13 residues. CDR3 residues: CASSFDRAYGYTF. Here the CDR3 DNA reads TGCGCCAGCAGCTTCGACAGGGCGTATGGCTACACCTTC. The full variable domain, in which reference TRBV5-1 and TRBJ1-2 provide the parts outside the CDR3, is KAGVTQTPRYLIKTRGQQVTLSCSPISGHRSVSWYQQTPGQGLQFLFEYFSETQRNKGNFPGRFSGRQFSNSRSEMNVSTLELGDSALYLCASSFDRAYGYTFGSGTRLTVV.

This chain links TRBV28 with TRBJ1-2; no definite D call. CDR3 length equals 15 residues. The germline gives CDR1 MDHEN, CDR2 SYDVKM. Trimming took 6 bases from V and 3 from J, leaving 17 bases between them. The CDR3 loop reads CASSPSPTAYYGYTF. DNA of the CDR3: TGTGCCAGCAGCCCATCCCCGACGGCGTACTATGGCTACACCTTC.

This clone was counted only a few times. The gene calls are TRBV27 and TRBJ2-6, with D possibly matching TRBD1 (5 bases). V dropped 4 bases and J dropped 2 bases, with 12 bases sitting between them. The CDR3 runs 16 residues. Germline CDR1 is MNHEY and CDR2 is SMNVEV (reference sequence). The CDR3 nucleotides read TGTGCCAGCAGTTGGGGCGGTGGTACTGGGGCCAACGTCCTGACTTTC. It translates to CASSWGGGTGANVLTF.

This clone occurred once. The sample contains more than one DNA sequence encoding this CDR3. The chain employs TRBV5-1 and TRBJ1-1; D is ambiguous. Germline V CDR1 and CDR2: SGHRS, YFSETQ. The CDR3 length is 12 residues. Trimming left V 1 base short and J 4 bases short, with 5 bases between. CDR3 protein: CASSLRGTEAFF. DNA of the CDR3: TGCGCCAGCAGCTTGCGGGGCACTGAAGCTTTCTTT.

This clone showed up just a few times. The chain employs TRBV2 and TRBJ1-1, with D possibly matching TRBD1 (6 bases). Germline CDR1 is SNHLY and CDR2 is FYNNEI. The CDR3 is 16 residues long. Trimming took off 5 bases at V and 4 bases at J, with 20 bases between the two ends. The CDR3 spells CASSPLSGASGTEAFF. CDR3 DNA sequence: TGTGCCAGCAGTCCCTTGTCGGGGGCTTCGGGCACTGAAGCTTTCTTT.

This clone was counted a few times. This chain uses TRBV6-5 with TRBJ1-1; TRBD1 is a possible D gene (5 bases). V was shortened by 8 bases and J by 1 base, with 11 bases between the two germline ends. Per germline, CDR1 MNHEY and CDR2 SVGAGI. This CDR3 has 13 residues. CDR3 loop: CASSGNPNTEAFF. In DNA, the CDR3 is TGTGCCAGCTCAGGGAATCCGAACACTGAAGCTTTCTTT.